A selection of T cell receptor beta chains follows, all from one sample in a study of blood T cell repertoires in COVID-19. Clones were sequenced by immunoSEQ multiplex PCR, and TCRdb holds only the in-frame ones, with some missing. The repertoire includes 140,000 to 150,000 clones, approximately 90% of them detected once, and around 8.3% sits in the top ten. Material: peripheral blood. The receptors stem from a woman between 50 and 59 years old with active or convalescent COVID-19. Each CDR3 is given with its conserved first and last residue. D genes are given only for firm matches. Part of the rows lack a size; the others show once, few, many or a class for expanded clones.

D: TRBD2; V: TRBV5-1; size: -; J: TRBJ2-5; DNA: TGCGCCAGCAGCTTGGGCACTCTAGCGGGAGTGGAGACCCAGTACTTC; CDR3: CASSLGTLAGVETQYF
D: -; V: TRBV19; size: few; J: TRBJ1-1; DNA: TGTGCCAGTAGGGAGATGCCGAACACTGAAGCTTTCTTT; CDR3: CASREMPNTEAFF
D: TRBD1; V: TRBV3-1/TRBV3-2; size: -; J: TRBJ1-4; DNA: TGTGCCAGGATGGGACAGGGGGCCAGAACTAATGAAAAACTGTTTTTT; CDR3: CARMGQGARTNEKLFF
D: -; V: TRBV28; size: -; J: TRBJ1-1; DNA: TGTGCCAGCCAGGAAGGCAGGGAGAACACTGAAGCTTTCTTT; CDR3: CASQEGRENTEAFF
D: TRBD2; V: TRBV15; size: -; J: TRBJ2-5; DNA: TGTGCCACCAGCAGAGAACTAGCGGGGAGGGAGACCCAGTACTTC; CDR3: CATSRELAGRETQYF
D: -; V: TRBV24-1; size: -; J: TRBJ2-7; DNA: TGTGCCACCAGTGAGGCTATTGGGCTAGAGCAGTACTTC; CDR3: CATSEAIGLEQYF
D: -; V: TRBV28; size: -; J: TRBJ1-5; DNA: TGTGCCAGCAGTTTACCCAGGGAACATGGCAATCAGCCCCAGCATTTT; CDR3: CASSLPREHGNQPQHF
D: TRBD2; V: TRBV18; size: -; J: TRBJ2-1; DNA: TGTGCCAGCTCACCACTCTATCAGCGGGAGGGGAATGAGCAGTTCTTC; CDR3: CASSPLYQREGNEQFF
D: -; V: TRBV5-1; size: -; J: TRBJ1-3; DNA: TGCGCCAGCAGTCAACCCACCGGGACAAACGGAAACACCATATATTTT; CDR3: CASSQPTGTNGNTIYF
D: -; V: TRBV28; size: -; J: TRBJ2-7; DNA: TGTGCCAGCAGTTTATCCGCGGTTAAAGGTGCCTACGAGCAGTACTTC; CDR3: CASSLSAVKGAYEQYF
D: -; V: TRBV3-1/TRBV3-2; size: -; J: TRBJ2-5; DNA: TGTGCCAGCAGCCAAGCCCTCGGTCTGGAGACCCAGTACTTC; CDR3: CASSQALGLETQYF
D: -; V: TRBV7-2; size: -; J: TRBJ1-2; DNA: TGTGCCAGCAGCTTAGAAGGCAGGGCTAACTATGGCTACACCTTC; CDR3: CASSLEGRANYGYTF
D: TRBD1; V: TRBV6-4; size: -; J: TRBJ2-7; DNA: TGTGCCAGCAGTGACAGGATAACAAGGGCAACAGTAAGGGACAGGGGTGACTACGAGCAGTACTTC; CDR3: CASSDRITRATVRDRGDYEQYF
D: TRBD1; V: TRBV25-1; size: -; J: TRBJ2-3; DNA: TGTGCCAGCAGTGAGGACAGGGGGCTTGATACGCAGTATTTT; CDR3: CASSEDRGLDTQYF
D: -; V: TRBV18; size: few; J: TRBJ1-1; DNA: TGTGCCAGCTCACAGGGGTCTAACACTGAAGCTTTCTTT; CDR3: CASSQGSNTEAFF